What follows are 10 T cell receptor beta chains derived from one specimen sequenced in a study of T cells in Graves' hyperthyroidism and ophthalmopathy. TCR beta CDR3 region amplification was performed from RNA transcripts. Carried out on the TCR CDR3, a first-round RT-PCR used the HTBI primer set. TCRdb redid the calling of the multiplex PCR reads with MiXCR, one entry per CDR3 protein. The sample holds approximately 700,000 distinct CDR3 sequences, just under 45% seen once. Sample: peripheral blood or thyroid tissue (not recorded which). The receptors derive from an adult man with Graves' disease, either hyperthyroidism or ophthalmopathy (not recorded which).

This clonotype occurred a few times. The chain joins TRBV11-2 to TRBJ2-7; 9 bases are shared with TRBD1. CDR3 length equals 15 residues. Per the germline V gene, CDR1 is SGHAT and CDR2 is FQNNGV. With V trimmed by 5 bases and J by 7 bases, 12 bases remained unmatched. The CDR3 sequence: CASSRAGTGIWEQYF. CDR3 nucleotide sequence: TGTGCCAGCAGCAGAGCCGGGACAGGGATATGGGAGCAGTACTTC.

The chain recombines TRBV2 with TRBJ2-5; no reliable D call. This CDR3 is 14 amino acids long. CDR1 is SNHLY and CDR2 is FYNNEI in the germline V gene. Trimming cost V 1 base and J 0 bases, with 6 bases left between them. In DNA, the CDR3 is TGTGCCAGCAGTGAAGGGACGGACCAAGAGACCCAGTACTTC. Its protein is CASSEGTDQETQYF.

This clonotype turned up a few times. This chain joins TRBV6-6 and TRBJ1-1; D remains ambiguous. The CDR3 length is 14 residues. Trimming pared 4 bases from V and 0 bases from J, leaving 9 bases between. From germline, CDR1 is MNHNY and CDR2 SVGAGI (reference sequence). This CDR3 reads CASSSLPVNTEAFF. CDR3 DNA sequence: TGTGCCAGCAGTTCCCTCCCCGTGAACACTGAAGCTTTCTTT.

The chain has TRBV29-1 and TRBJ1-1; 7 bases are shared with TRBD1. V was clipped by 6 bases and J by 4 bases; unmatched bases: 5. The CDR3 runs to 12 residues. CDR1 and CDR2 (germline): SQVTM, ANQGSEA. CDR3 in amino acids: CSVKDRTTEAFF. CDR3 in DNA: TGCAGCGTCAAGGACAGGACCACTGAAGCTTTCTTT.

The chain has TRBV6-2 or TRBV6-3 and TRBJ1-1; D perhaps matches TRBD1 (5 bases). Germline V gene data show CDR1 as MNHEY and CDR2 as SVGEGT. The CDR3 contains 14 residues. V lost 2 bases, J lost 3 bases, and 10 bases lay in between. The CDR3 sequence is CASSYTPGYTEAFF. The CDR3 DNA is TGTGCCAGCAGTTACACTCCAGGGTACACTGAAGCTTTCTTT.

This clonotype came up many times. In DNA form, the CDR3 reads TGTGCCAGCAGCCTAGGAAGCGCACAGCCCCAGCATTTT. Amino acids: CASSLGSAQPQHF. This sequence joins TRBV7-9 and TRBJ1-5; D gene ambiguous. Trimming took off 5 bases at V and 7 bases at J, with 12 bases between the two ends. The V gene's germline CDR1 is SEHNR and CDR2 FQNEAQ (reference sequence). There are 13 residues in the CDR3.

J is TRBJ1-5 and V is TRBV19; D ambiguous. The V gene's germline CDR1 is LNHDA and CDR2 SQIVND (reference sequence). The CDR3 runs 15 residues. CDR3 residues: CARDLLAHSNQPQHF. The CDR3 DNA reads as TGTGCTAGAGATCTCCTTGCGCATAGCAATCAGCCCCAGCATTTT. Combining the CDR3 with reference TRBV19 and TRBJ1-5 gives the whole variable domain DGGITQSPKYLFRKEGQNVTLSCEQNLNHDAMYWYRQDPGQGLRLIYYSQIVNDFQKGDIAEGYSVSREKKESFPLTVTSAQKNPTAFYLCARDLLAHSNQPQHFGDGTRLSIL.

This clonotype was counted between two and nine times. This chain links TRBV5-1 with TRBJ1-1; D remains unclear. The CDR3 has 14 amino acids. The V gene lost 4 bases and the J gene lost 1 base, with 11 bases spanning the gap. CDR1 is SGHRS, CDR2 YFSETQ, per germline. Here the CDR3 reads CASSLDDQNTEAFF. The CDR3 DNA reads TGCGCCAGCAGCCTGGACGATCAGAACACTGAAGCTTTCTTT.

This rearrangement joins TRBV24-1 to TRBJ2-5, with D perhaps given as TRBD1 or TRBD2 (5 bases each). V lost 5 bases, J lost 4 bases, and 13 bases lay in between. Germline CDR1 is KGHDR and CDR2 is SFDVKD. The CDR3 loop spans 14 amino acids. The CDR3 DNA reads TGTGCCACCAGTGGGGGGAGCGGCGCAGAGACCCAGTACTTC. It is translated as CATSGGSGAETQYF.

The chain is built from TRBV2 and TRBJ2-5; possibly TRBD2 for D (6 bases). Germline V gives CDR1 SNHLY, CDR2 FYNNEI. Trimming took off 7 bases at V and 5 bases at J, with 14 bases between the two ends. The CDR3 contains 13 residues. As DNA, the CDR3 is TGTGCCAGCACCCTAGGAGGGACTGAGACCCAGTACTTC. Its translation: CASTLGGTETQYF.